This T cell receptor beta chain was found in a study of T cell responses to AZD1222 COVID-19 vaccine. Generated by immunoSEQ multiplex PCR, the TCRdb table keeps only in-frame clones and is missing some. Of approximately 70,000 clones in the sample, roughly four fifths are singletons; the top ten hold around 5%. The germline V and J ends were trimmed by 1 base and 6 bases, with 16 bases remaining between them. CDR1 SEHNR and CDR2 FQNEAQ come from the germline V gene (reference sequence). The CDR3 runs to 15 residues. Sequencing used peripheral blood, obtained on day 0 of AZD1222 vaccination. The receptor comes from an adult in good health. This chain connects TRBV7-9 to TRBJ2-7; D is perhaps TRBD2 (6 bases). CDR3 sequence reads: CASSLERARAVEQYF. CDR3 DNA sequence: TGTGCCAGCAGCTTAGAGCGGGCGAGAGCAGTCGAGCAGTACTTC.